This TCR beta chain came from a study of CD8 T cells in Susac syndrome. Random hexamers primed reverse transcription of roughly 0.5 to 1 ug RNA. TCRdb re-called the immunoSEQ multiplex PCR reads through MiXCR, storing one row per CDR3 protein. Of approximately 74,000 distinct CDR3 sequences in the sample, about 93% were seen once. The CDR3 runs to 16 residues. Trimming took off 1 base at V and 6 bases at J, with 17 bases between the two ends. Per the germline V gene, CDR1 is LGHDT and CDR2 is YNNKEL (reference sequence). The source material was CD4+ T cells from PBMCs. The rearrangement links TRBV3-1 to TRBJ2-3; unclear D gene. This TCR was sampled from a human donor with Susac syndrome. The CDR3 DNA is TGTGCCAGCAGCCAAGCCCGAAACACGGGTTTGGATACGCAGTATTTT. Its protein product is CASSQARNTGLDTQYF.